This T cell receptor (beta chain) was obtained from a study of blood T cell repertoires in COVID-19. At the level of the study: T cells, B-cell-depleted T cells, or PBMCs supplied cDNA or gDNA.

Authors' data handling: Counts of nucleated cells, estimated from reference gene primer amplification, were obtained. The data were produced by immunoSEQ multiplex PCR, yet TCRdb's version contains in-frame clones alone and is incomplete. V and J calls plus clone size are reproduced from that table; the DNA served to infer D and trimming. The sample yields 51,000 or so clones, 85% to 90% seen once. CDR1 is SGHRS and CDR2 is YFSETQ in the germline V gene. The CDR3 totals 16 residues. The J segment lost 2 bases and the V segment lost 3 bases, leaving 4 bases of the junction unmatched. The chain links TRBV5-1 to TRBJ2-1; 11 bases fit TRBD1. Input material: peripheral blood. The receptor comes from an elderly man with active or convalescent COVID-19. The CDR3 loop is CASSSGTGGPYNEQFF. DNA of the CDR3: TGCGCCAGCAGCTCCGGGACAGGGGGGCCCTACAATGAGCAGTTCTTC.